The clone carrying this TCR beta chain was picked up a small number of times. The sample belongs to a study of T-cell reconstitution after alpha-beta-depleted transplantation in children. CDR1 is MDHEN and CDR2 is SYDVKM in the germline V gene. Trimming removed 5 bases at V and 5 bases at J, with 16 bases between. CDR3 length: 15 amino acids. Library preparation (for TCRbeta) was performed with unique molecular identifiers. TCRdb used MiXCR to reprocess the PCR reads, holding one entry per CDR3 protein. The data contain about 580,000 distinct CDR3 sequences, under 25% of them seen just once; the ten biggest clones take up around an eighth.

The receptor was derived from a boy under three years old who had a stem cell transplant for acute myeloid leukemia, so the T cells may come from the graft donor. The chain employs TRBV28 and TRBJ1-5; D unclear. This material consisted of PBMCs, mostly from graft donor cells, taken 360 days after TCRalphabeta/CD19-depleted stem cell transplant. The CDR3 DNA sequence: TGTGCCAGCAGTCTCCCGGCGGCCGGCGATCAGCCCCAGCATTTT. Protein sequence: CASSLPAAGDQPQHF.